This TCR beta chain was identified during a study of liver allograft versus peripheral blood T cells. Overall study: Graft-liver T cell receptor repertoires were compared against recipient peripheral blood repertoires.

Each CDR3 protein gets one entry after TCRdb re-called the reads with MiXCR. The table records about 11,000 distinct CDR3 sequences, about a quarter of them present only once. This clonotype was recorded once. Germline lookup yields CDR1 GTSNPN and CDR2 SVGIG (reference sequence). The V segment lost 6 bases and the J segment 8 bases; nucleotides outside the gene matches: 10. The CDR3 covers 14 residues. The chain has TRBV30 and TRBJ1-4, with 9 bases aligning to TRBD1. The sequence came from a human patient who had a liver transplant. Some T cells may trace back to the graft donor. The CDR3: CACHVRDRAEKLFF. Written as DNA, the CDR3 is TGTGCCTGCCACGTCCGGGACAGGGCGGAAAAACTGTTTTTT.